The 15 T cell receptor beta chains below come from one sample, sequenced in a study of human T cells and chemical hapten exposure. Each CDR3 protein gets one entry after TCRdb re-called the RACE reads with MiXCR. In the table there are a few hundred thousand distinct CDR3 sequences, around 5% of which are singletons. Regarding time point: patch test 1, 2 weeks after DPC sensitization. The treatment is: therapeutic diphenylcyclopropenone sensitization with weekly scalp DPC. This specimen consisted of whole blood, obtained in connection with sensitization to the hapten diphenylcyclopropenone (DPC). These receptors were taken from a woman between 45 and 65 years old with alopecia areata. Some clones in this sample may be carry-over from other donors' samples.

This clonotype has more than one count but fewer than ten. The gene calls are TRBV30 and TRBJ2-3, with D unresolved. The CDR3 has 14 residues. The V gene's germline CDR1 is GTSNPN and CDR2 SVGIG (reference sequence). Deletions cut 2 bases from V and 4 bases from J, with 13 bases between. This CDR3 reads CAWSLIFGPDTQYF. CDR3 nucleotide sequence: TGTGCCTGGAGTTTAATCTTCGGACCAGATACGCAGTATTTT.

The rearrangement links TRBV20-1 to TRBJ2-3; 10 bases align to TRBD2. J gave up 4 bases and V 4 bases, and 5 bases lay outside the gene matches. The CDR3 has 14 residues. Per germline, CDR1 DFQATT and CDR2 SNEGSKA (reference sequence). The CDR3 loop is CSANGLAGADTQYF. In nucleotides, the CDR3 is TGCAGTGCTAATGGGCTAGCGGGGGCAGATACGCAGTATTTT.

The J gene is TRBJ2-4, the V gene TRBV3-1; weak D call: TRBD1 (5 bases). Trimming left V 1 base short and J 6 bases short, with 7 bases between. The length of the CDR3 is 13 residues. Germline V lookup: CDR1 LGHDT, CDR2 YNNKEL (reference sequence). The CDR3, as DNA: TGTGCCAGCAGCCAAGCAGGGTTAAACATTCAGTACTTC. Its protein is CASSQAGLNIQYF.

This clonotype was found many times. The V call is TRBV5-6, the J call TRBJ2-3; TRBD1 is a possible D gene (5 bases). CDR1 and CDR2 (germline): SGHDT, YYEEEE. The CDR3 has 15 amino acids. Trimming took 5 bases from V and 1 from J, leaving 14 bases between them. CDR3 DNA: TGTGCCAGCAGTCCCCCGGACACACGCACAGATACGCAGTATTTT. Its protein product is CASSPPDTRTDTQYF.

In this sample, this clonotype turned up many times. The DNA of the CDR3 is TGTGCCAGCAGCGTTGGGACCCCGGGGCAGCCCCAGCATTTT. Translating gives CASSVGTPGQPQHF. The chain has TRBV2 and TRBJ1-5, with D possibly TRBD1 on 5 matching bases. Trimming stripped 6 bases from V and 7 bases from J, with 16 bases between. Germline V gene lookup returns CDR1 SNHLY and CDR2 FYNNEI. This CDR3 is built from 14 residues.

The table lists this clonotype with a few counts. The V gene is TRBV10-3, the J gene TRBJ2-5; possible D gene TRBD2, 7 bases. With 8 bases removed from V and 2 bases from J, the gap between germline ends came to 9 bases. The germline CDR1 and CDR2 sequences are ENHRY and SYGVKD. This CDR3 contains 12 residues. This chain's CDR3 is CAIGGAQETQYF. The CDR3 DNA reads TGTGCCATCGGGGGGGCACAAGAGACCCAGTACTTC.

The chain uses TRBV19 and TRBJ2-4, with TRBD2 matching over 12 bases. The CDR3 spans 11 residues. V lost 4 bases and J lost 15; bases outside the gene matches: 1. Germline CDR1 reads LNHDA; CDR2 reads SQIVND (reference sequence). This CDR3 is CASSTSGRAYF. CDR3 bases: TGTGCCAGTAGTACTAGCGGGAGGGCGTACTTC.

This clonotype was counted at least ten times. The chain uses TRBV12-3 or TRBV12-4 and TRBJ1-2; a weak D match, TRBD1 (5 bases). V was clipped by 8 bases and J by 10 bases, with 17 bases between them. The CDR3 has 12 residues. The CDR3: CASATASRDYTF. Here the CDR3 DNA reads TGTGCCAGCGCGACAGCGTCTCGTGACTACACCTTC.

Many counts were recorded for this clonotype. The chain links TRBV6-5 to TRBJ1-4; perhaps TRBD1 as D (5 bases). CDR1 and CDR2 from the germline V gene are MNHEY and SVGAGI. The length of the CDR3 is 15 residues. V gave up 2 bases and J gave up 7 bases, with 14 bases separating them. The CDR3 protein is CASSYGDLASEKLFF. As DNA, the CDR3 is TGTGCCAGCAGTTACGGGGACCTGGCAAGTGAAAAACTGTTTTTT.

This clonotype was picked up many times. The V call is TRBV5-4, the J call TRBJ1-4; possibly TRBD1 for D (6 bases). Trimming stripped 0 bases from V and 9 bases from J, with 12 bases between. Germline CDR1 and CDR2: SGHNT and YYREEE (reference sequence). CDR3 length equals 14 residues. CDR3 protein: CASSLEGQRKKLFF. CDR3 sequence (DNA): TGTGCCAGCAGCTTGGAGGGACAAAGAAAAAAACTGTTTTTT.

This clonotype has at least ten counts. The chain links TRBV2 to TRBJ1-5; D is possibly TRBD1 (5 bases). From germline, CDR1 is SNHLY and CDR2 FYNNEI. Trimming removed 6 bases from V and 5 bases from J, with 17 bases in between. The CDR3 runs 15 residues. Here the CDR3 reads CASRSIDSPYQPQHF. In DNA, the CDR3 is TGTGCCAGCAGGAGCATTGACAGCCCTTATCAGCCCCAGCATTTT.

This clonotype was observed at least ten times. V and J are TRBV20-1 and TRBJ1-5, with D unresolved. The V gene's germline CDR1 is DFQATT and CDR2 SNEGSKA (reference sequence). This CDR3 is built from 12 residues. The V and J ends lost 3 bases and 9 bases respectively, with 12 bases between them. The CDR3 nucleotides are TGCAGTGCTAGGGGTACAGAGCGGCCCCAGCATTTT. Protein sequence: CSARGTERPQHF.

This clonotype was seen repeatedly, ten times or more. The gene calls are TRBV7-9 and TRBJ2-5, with D perhaps TRBD1 (5 bases). The CDR3 runs to 16 residues. V shed 3 bases and J shed 3 bases, with 17 bases lying between them. CDR1 is SEHNR and CDR2 is FQNEAQ in the germline V gene (reference sequence). CDR3 amino acids: CASSFLWGSTEETQYF. CDR3 DNA: TGTGCCAGCAGCTTCCTATGGGGCTCAACGGAAGAGACCCAGTACTTC.

This clonotype was seen a few times. The rearrangement joins TRBV28 to TRBJ1-1; no clear D. Germline V gene sequence: CDR1 MDHEN, CDR2 SYDVKM. The length of the CDR3 is 15 residues. V was trimmed by 2 bases and J by 0 bases, leaving 10 bases between them. CDR3 DNA: TGTGCCAGCAGTTTAGCGGGTTATATGAACACTGAAGCTTTCTTT. Protein: CASSLAGYMNTEAFF.

This clonotype was counted at least ten times. This chain links TRBV6-4 with TRBJ1-5; D gene uncertain. V lost 2 bases and J lost 4, with 9 bases in between. Germline CDR1 MRHNA, CDR2 SNTAGT. The length of the CDR3 is 14 residues. CDR3 sequence (DNA): TGTGCCAGCAGTGACGGGCTACAGAATCAGCCCCAGCATTTT. Amino acids: CASSDGLQNQPQHF.